The 18 T cell receptor beta chains reported below all come from one sample, sequenced in a study of beta chain features in type 1 diabetes. All of the isolated RNA was reverse transcribed, so expressed TCRB transcripts were sequenced. Assay: immunoSEQ multiplex PCR; the TCRdb copy retains only in-frame clones and omits some. The sample shows 620,000 or so clones, roughly 15% of them seen only once. Material for sequencing was naive CD4+ T cells from blood. All receptors derive from a man aged 18 to 35 in good health.

This chain uses TRBV21-1 with TRBJ2-1; the table assigns TRBD2, which was not confirmed against the DNA. TRBV21-1 has pseudogene status. The CDR3 is 17 residues long. DNA of the CDR3: TGTGCCAGCAGCAAAGAAGGAGGGCAGAGCTCCTACAATGAGCAGTTCTTC. This encodes CASSKEGGQSSYNEQFF.

CDR3 loop: CASSLSGGNNEQFF. For the CDR3, the DNA is TGTGCCAGCAGCTTAAGTGGGGGGAACAATGAGCAGTTCTTC. The rearrangement uses TRBV7-9 and TRBJ2-1; maybe TRBD2 (6 bases). V gave up 2 bases and J gave up 5 bases, with 10 bases separating them. Germline V gene sequence: CDR1 SEHNR, CDR2 FQNEAQ (reference sequence). There are 14 residues in the CDR3.

This clone came up a few times. The gene calls are TRBV6-6 and TRBJ2-2; D is ambiguous. Germline CDR1 reads MNHNY; CDR2 reads SVGAGI (reference sequence). V dropped 6 bases and J dropped 8 bases, with 13 bases sitting between them. This CDR3 is 13 amino acids long. CDR3 nucleotide sequence: TGTGCCAGCAGCTATGATATGCCGGGGGAGCTGTTTTTT. Protein product: CASSYDMPGELFF.

This clone occurred a few times. The chain has TRBV30 and TRBJ1-1; a possible D gene is TRBD1 (5 bases). The CDR3 runs 13 residues. Germline CDR1 reads GTSNPN; CDR2 reads SVGIG (reference sequence). Trimming cost V 4 bases and J 0 bases, with 9 bases left between them. CDR3 loop: CAWTTALNTEAFF. CDR3 DNA sequence: TGTGCCTGGACGACAGCTTTGAACACTGAAGCTTTCTTT.

This rearrangement joins TRBV15 to TRBJ1-3; 9 bases match TRBD1. The CDR3 is 16 residues long. CDR1 is LNHNV, CDR2 YYDKDF, per germline (reference sequence). V shed 0 bases, J shed 4 bases, and the junction held 4 bases outside the gene matches. In DNA, the CDR3 is TGTGCCACCAGCAGAGAAACAGGGGGCGCGGGAAACACCATATATTTT. It yields the protein CATSRETGGAGNTIYF.

The genes are TRBV4-1 and TRBJ1-2; 8 bases align to TRBD1. The ends lost 4 bases at V and 8 bases at J; junction bases unmatched: 6. The CDR3 extends over 13 amino acids. Looked up from germline, CDR1 is MGHRA and CDR2 is YSYEKL. The CDR3 region is CASSLDRGGGYTF. The CDR3 DNA follows: TGCGCCAGCAGCCTAGACAGGGGTGGCGGCTACACCTTC.

This clone was counted only a few times. The chain couples TRBV7-8 to TRBJ1-5, with a weak D call TRBD1 (6 bases). Deletions cut 7 bases from V and 4 bases from J, with 14 bases between. CDR3 length: 14 amino acids. CDR1 SGHVS and CDR2 FQNEAQ come from the germline V gene. The CDR3 bases are TGTGCCAGCACCAGGGACACATTGAATCAGCCCCAGCATTTT. It is translated as CASTRDTLNQPQHF.

The V and J genes are TRBV19 and TRBJ2-2, with a possible D match to TRBD1 (6 bases). V gave up 6 bases and J gave up 0 bases, with 8 bases separating them. Germline V CDR1 and CDR2: LNHDA, SQIVND (reference sequence). There are 14 residues in the CDR3. CDR3 region: CASRTGSNTGELFF. The CDR3, as DNA: TGTGCCAGTAGGACAGGCTCGAACACCGGGGAGCTGTTTTTT. The complete variable domain, with remaining parts taken from reference TRBV19 and TRBJ2-2, reads DGGITQSPKYLFRKEGQNVTLSCEQNLNHDAMYWYRQDPGQGLRLIYYSQIVNDFQKGDIAEGYSVSREKKESFPLTVTSAQKNPTAFYLCASRTGSNTGELFFGEGSRLTVL.

The chain combines TRBV7-2 with TRBJ1-2, with D perhaps matching TRBD1 (5 bases). The length of the CDR3 is 15 residues. V lost 5 bases, J lost 5 bases, and 18 bases lay in between. Germline V gene sequence: CDR1 SGHTA, CDR2 FQGNSA. CDR3 sequence: CASSPKIGHLYGYTF. In DNA, the CDR3 is TGTGCCAGCAGCCCCAAAATTGGACACTTATATGGCTACACCTTC.

V and J are TRBV7-9 and TRBJ2-3; TRBD2 aligns across 11 bases. The V segment lost 2 bases and the J segment 6 bases; nucleotides outside the gene matches: 10. The CDR3 length is 17 residues. CDR1 is SEHNR and CDR2 is FQNEAQ in the germline V gene (reference sequence). CDR3 bases: TGTGCCAGCAGCTTATATGCGACTAGCGGGGCGGGGGATACGCAGTATTTT. Residues: CASSLYATSGAGDTQYF.

A note on this clone: The sample has other DNA sequences that encode this CDR3 too. The chain joins TRBV7-9 to TRBJ2-3, with 9 bases lining up with TRBD1. CDR1 SEHNR and CDR2 FQNEAQ come from the germline V gene (reference sequence). V lost 4 bases, J lost 1 base, and 3 bases stayed unmatched. The CDR3 spans 15 residues. In nucleotides, the CDR3 is TGTGCCAGCAGCTCCCGACAGGGGGGCACAGATACGCAGTATTTT. As protein: CASSSRQGGTDTQYF.

The rearrangement uses TRBV11-3 and TRBJ2-2, with TRBD2 identical over 14 bases. This CDR3 region has 19 residues. The germline gives CDR1 SGHNT, CDR2 YENEEA. With 8 bases clipped from V and 6 bases from J, the junction kept 17 bases outside the gene matches. DNA of the CDR3: TGTGCCAGCTCAGCGACTAGCGGGAGGGCAATACCCCTCCCCGGGGAGCTGTTTTTT. This codes for CASSATSGRAIPLPGELFF.

This clone showed up just a few times. The chain couples TRBV5-4 to TRBJ1-5, with no clear D. CDR1 is SGHNT and CDR2 is YYREEE in the germline V gene (reference sequence). CDR3 length: 13 amino acids. V was trimmed by 0 bases and J by 7 bases, leaving 8 bases between them. The DNA of the CDR3 is TGTGCCAGCAGCTTGGGGTGGGAACAGCCCCAGCATTTT. It codes for CASSLGWEQPQHF.

The V and J genes are TRBV5-4 and TRBJ2-3, with 7 bases aligning to TRBD2. Trimming cost V 4 bases and J 2 bases; bases outside gene matches: 10. The CDR3 contains 16 residues. Germline V gene data show CDR1 as SGHNT and CDR2 as YYREEE (reference sequence). CDR3 sequence: CASSPGGLTHTDTQYF. CDR3 sequence (DNA): TGTGCCAGCAGCCCCGGGGGGTTGACTCACACAGATACGCAGTATTTT.

This clone was counted only a few times. The chain uses TRBV7-3 and TRBJ2-5; 8 nucleotides line up with TRBD2. Germline loops: CDR1 SGHTA, CDR2 FQGTGA. The CDR3 has 15 amino acids. The ends lost 2 bases at V and 3 bases at J; junction bases unmatched: 5. CDR3 coding DNA: TGTGCCAGCAGCTTAGAAGCGGGGGCTAAAGAGACCCAGTACTTC. Its protein product is CASSLEAGAKETQYF.

This chain joins TRBV28 and TRBJ2-5; no clear D gene. The CDR3 consists of 14 residues. V gave up 5 bases and J gave up 3 bases, with 13 bases separating them. Germline assignment: CDR1 MDHEN and CDR2 SYDVKM. This CDR3 reads CASSTLVTEETQYF. CDR3 DNA: TGTGCCAGCAGTACCCTTGTAACAGAAGAGACCCAGTACTTC.

The rearrangement uses TRBV6-5 and TRBJ2-7; no definite D call. Germline loops: CDR1 MNHEY, CDR2 SVGAGI. V lost 0 bases to trimming and J lost 0 bases, with 12 bases between them. The length of the CDR3 is 16 residues. The CDR3: CASSYSGKPYSYEQYF. In DNA, the CDR3 is TGTGCCAGCAGTTACTCGGGGAAGCCCTACTCCTACGAGCAGTACTTC.

This clone was counted only a few times. The chain is built from TRBV7-2 and TRBJ2-4, with D possibly TRBD2 on 6 matching bases. Looked up from germline, CDR1 is SGHTA and CDR2 is FQGNSA. Trimming took off 5 bases at V and 5 bases at J, with 13 bases between the two ends. The CDR3 runs to 14 residues. The CDR3: CASSTTREENIQYF. CDR3 DNA: TGTGCCAGCAGCACGACCAGGGAGGAAAACATTCAGTACTTC.